This TCR beta chain derives from a study of shared clonotypes between healthy human individuals. Germline V gene lookup returns CDR1 MGHRA and CDR2 YSYEKL. Unmatched junction bases numbered 13, after V lost 2 bases and J lost 4 bases. This CDR3 contains 17 residues. All donors were healthy HIV-negative adults lacking recent acute infections or vaccinations. CD4+ cells were split into CD45RA+ naive and CD45RA-negative memory subsets. Produced via immunoSEQ multiplex PCR; TCRdb's table is partial and in-frame only. The top ten clones hold about 0.34% of a sample with approximately 2.5 million clones, approximately 94% of them seen once.

The TCR comes from a young man in good health. Some clones in this sample may be carry-over from other donors' samples. What was sequenced was naive CD4+ T cells from PBMCs. Subset described: CD45RA+ positively selected. V and J are TRBV4-1 and TRBJ1-1, with TRBD1 matching over 7 bases. CDR3 amino acids: CASSQWNLRGHGTEAFF. DNA of the CDR3: TGCGCCAGCAGCCAATGGAATTTGAGGGGGCACGGCACTGAAGCTTTCTTT.